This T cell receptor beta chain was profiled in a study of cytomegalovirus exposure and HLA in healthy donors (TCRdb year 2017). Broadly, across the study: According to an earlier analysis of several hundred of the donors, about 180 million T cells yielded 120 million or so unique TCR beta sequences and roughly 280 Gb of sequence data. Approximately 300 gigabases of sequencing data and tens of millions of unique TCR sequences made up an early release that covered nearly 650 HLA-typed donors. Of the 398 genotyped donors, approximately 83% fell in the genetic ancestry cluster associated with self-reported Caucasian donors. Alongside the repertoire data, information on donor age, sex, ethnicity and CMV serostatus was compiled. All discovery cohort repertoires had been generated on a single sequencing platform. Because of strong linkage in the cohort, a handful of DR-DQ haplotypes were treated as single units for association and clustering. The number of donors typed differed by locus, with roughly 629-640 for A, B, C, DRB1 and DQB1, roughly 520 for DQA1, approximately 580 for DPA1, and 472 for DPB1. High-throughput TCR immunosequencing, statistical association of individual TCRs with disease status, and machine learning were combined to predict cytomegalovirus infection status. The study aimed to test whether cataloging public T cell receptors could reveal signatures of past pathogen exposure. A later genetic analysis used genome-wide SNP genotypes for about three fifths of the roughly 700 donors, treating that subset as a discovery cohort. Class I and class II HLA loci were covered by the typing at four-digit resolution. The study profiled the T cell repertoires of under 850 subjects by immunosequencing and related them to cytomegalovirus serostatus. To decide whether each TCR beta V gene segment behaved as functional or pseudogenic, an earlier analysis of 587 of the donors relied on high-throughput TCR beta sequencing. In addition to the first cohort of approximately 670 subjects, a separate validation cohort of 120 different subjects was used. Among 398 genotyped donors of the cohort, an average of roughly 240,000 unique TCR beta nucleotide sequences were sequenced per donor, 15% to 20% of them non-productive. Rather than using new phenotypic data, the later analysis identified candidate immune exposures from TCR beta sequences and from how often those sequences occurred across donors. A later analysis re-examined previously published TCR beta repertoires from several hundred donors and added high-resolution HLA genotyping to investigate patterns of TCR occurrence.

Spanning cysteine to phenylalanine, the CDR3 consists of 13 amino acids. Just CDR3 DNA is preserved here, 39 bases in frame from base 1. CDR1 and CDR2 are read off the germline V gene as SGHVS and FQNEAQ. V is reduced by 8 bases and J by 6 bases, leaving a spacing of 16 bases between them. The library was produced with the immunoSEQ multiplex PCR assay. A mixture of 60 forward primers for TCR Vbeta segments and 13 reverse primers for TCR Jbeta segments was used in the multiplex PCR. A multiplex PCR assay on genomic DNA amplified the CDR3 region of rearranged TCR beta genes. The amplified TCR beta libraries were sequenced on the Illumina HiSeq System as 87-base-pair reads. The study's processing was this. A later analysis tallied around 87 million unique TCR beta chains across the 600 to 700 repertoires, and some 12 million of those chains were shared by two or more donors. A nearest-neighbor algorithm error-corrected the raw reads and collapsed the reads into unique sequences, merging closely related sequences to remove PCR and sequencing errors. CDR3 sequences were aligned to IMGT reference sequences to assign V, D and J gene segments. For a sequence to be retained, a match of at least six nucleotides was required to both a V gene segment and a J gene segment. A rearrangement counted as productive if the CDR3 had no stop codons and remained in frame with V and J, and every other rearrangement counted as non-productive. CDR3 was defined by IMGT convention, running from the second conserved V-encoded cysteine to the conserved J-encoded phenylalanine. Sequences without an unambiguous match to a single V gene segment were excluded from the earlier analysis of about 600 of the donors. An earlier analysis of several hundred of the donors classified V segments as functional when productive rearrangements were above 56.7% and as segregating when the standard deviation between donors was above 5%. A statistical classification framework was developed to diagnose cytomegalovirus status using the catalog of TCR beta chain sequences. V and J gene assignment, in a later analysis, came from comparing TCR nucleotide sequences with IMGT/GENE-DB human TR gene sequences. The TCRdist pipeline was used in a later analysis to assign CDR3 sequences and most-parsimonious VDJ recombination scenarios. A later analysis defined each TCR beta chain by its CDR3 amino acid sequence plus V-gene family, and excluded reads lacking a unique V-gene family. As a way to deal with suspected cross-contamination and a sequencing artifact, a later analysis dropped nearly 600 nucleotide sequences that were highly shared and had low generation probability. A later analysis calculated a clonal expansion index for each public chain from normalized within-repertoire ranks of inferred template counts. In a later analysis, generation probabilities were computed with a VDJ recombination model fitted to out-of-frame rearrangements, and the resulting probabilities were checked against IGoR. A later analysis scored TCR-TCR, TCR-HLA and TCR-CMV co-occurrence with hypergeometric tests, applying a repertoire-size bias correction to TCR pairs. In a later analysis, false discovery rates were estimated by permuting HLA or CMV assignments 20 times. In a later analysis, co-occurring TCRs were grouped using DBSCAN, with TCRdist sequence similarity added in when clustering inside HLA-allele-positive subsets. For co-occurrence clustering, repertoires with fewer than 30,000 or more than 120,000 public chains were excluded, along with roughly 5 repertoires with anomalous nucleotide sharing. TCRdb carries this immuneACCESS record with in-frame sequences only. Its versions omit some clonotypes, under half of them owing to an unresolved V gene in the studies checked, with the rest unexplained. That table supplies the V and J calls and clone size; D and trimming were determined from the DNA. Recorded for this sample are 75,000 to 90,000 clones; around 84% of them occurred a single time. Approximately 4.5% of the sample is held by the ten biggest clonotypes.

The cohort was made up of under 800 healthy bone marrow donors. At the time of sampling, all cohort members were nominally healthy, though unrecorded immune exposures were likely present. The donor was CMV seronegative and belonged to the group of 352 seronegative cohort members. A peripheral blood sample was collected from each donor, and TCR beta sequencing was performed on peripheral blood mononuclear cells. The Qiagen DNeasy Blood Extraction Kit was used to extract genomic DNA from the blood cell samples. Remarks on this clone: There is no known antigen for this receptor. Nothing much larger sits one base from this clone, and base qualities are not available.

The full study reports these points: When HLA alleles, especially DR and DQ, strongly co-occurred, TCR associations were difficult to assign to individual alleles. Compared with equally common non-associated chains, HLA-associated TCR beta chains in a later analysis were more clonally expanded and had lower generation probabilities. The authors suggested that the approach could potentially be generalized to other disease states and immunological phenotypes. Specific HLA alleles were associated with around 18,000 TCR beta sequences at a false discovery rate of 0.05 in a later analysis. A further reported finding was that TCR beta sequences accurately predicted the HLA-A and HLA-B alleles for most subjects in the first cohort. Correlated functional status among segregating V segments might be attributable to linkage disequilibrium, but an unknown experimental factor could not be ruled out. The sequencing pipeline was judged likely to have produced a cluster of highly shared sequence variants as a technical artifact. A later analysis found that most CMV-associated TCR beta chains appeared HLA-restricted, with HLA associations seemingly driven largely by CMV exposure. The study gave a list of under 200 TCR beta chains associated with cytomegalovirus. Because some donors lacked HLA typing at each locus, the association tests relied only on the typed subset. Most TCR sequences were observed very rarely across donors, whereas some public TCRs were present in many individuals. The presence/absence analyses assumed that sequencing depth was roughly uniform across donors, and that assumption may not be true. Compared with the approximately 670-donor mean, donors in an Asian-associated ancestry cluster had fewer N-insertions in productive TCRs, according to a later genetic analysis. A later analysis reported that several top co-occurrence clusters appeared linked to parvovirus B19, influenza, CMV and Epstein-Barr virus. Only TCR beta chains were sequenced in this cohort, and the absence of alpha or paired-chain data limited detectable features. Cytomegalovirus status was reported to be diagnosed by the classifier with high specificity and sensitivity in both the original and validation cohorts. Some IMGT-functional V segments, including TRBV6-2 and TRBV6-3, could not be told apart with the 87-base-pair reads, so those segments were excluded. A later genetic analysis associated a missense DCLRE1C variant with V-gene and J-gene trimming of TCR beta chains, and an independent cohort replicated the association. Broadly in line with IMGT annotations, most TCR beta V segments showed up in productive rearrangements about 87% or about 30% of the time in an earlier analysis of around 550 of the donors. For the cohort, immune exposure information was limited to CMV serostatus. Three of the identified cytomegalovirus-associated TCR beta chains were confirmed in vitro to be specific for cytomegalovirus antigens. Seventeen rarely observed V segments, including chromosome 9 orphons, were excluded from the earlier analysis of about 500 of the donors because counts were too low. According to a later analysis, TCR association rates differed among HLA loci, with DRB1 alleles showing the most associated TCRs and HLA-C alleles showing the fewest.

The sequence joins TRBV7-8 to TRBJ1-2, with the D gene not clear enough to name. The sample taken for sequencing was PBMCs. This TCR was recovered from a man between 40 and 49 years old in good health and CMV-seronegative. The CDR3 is CASREGELHGYTF. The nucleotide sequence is TGTGCCAGCCGAGAGGGTGAATTACATGGCTACACCTTC.